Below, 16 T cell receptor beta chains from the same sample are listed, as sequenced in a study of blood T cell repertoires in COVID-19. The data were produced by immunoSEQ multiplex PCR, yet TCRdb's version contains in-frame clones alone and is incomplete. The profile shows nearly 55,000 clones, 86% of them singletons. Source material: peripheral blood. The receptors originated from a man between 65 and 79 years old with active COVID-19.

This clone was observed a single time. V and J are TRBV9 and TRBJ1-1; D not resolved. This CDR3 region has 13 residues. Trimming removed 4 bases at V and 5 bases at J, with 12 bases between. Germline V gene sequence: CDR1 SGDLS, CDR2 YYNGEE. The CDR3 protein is CASSREGRTEAFF. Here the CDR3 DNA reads TGTGCCAGCAGCCGGGAAGGGAGGACTGAAGCTTTCTTT.

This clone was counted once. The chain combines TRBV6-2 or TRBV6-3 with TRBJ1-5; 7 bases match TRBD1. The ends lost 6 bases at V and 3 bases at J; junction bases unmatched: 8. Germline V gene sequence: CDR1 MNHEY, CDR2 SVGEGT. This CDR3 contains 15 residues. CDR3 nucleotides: TGTGCCAGCAGCCCGGGACAGTTCTTCAATCAGCCCCAGCATTTT. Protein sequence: CASSPGQFFNQPQHF.

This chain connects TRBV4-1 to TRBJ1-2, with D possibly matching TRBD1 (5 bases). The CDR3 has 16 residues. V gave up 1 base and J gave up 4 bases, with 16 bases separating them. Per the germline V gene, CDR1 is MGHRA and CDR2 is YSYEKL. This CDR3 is CASSQGARGTIYGYTF. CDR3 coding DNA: TGCGCCAGCAGCCAAGGGGCCCGCGGGACGATCTATGGCTACACCTTC.

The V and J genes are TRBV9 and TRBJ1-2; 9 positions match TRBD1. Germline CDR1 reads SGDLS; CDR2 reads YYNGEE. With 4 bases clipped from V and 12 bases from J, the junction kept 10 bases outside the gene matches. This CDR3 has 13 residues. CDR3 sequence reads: CASSSGTGISHTF. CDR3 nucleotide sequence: TGTGCCAGCAGCTCCGGGACAGGGATTTCCCACACCTTC. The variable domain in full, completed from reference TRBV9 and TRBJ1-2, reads DSGVTQTPKHLITATGQRVTLRCSPRSGDLSVYWYQQSLDQGLQFLIQYYNGEERAKGNILERFSAQQFPDLHSELNLSSLELGDSALYFCASSSGTGISHTFGSGTRLTVV.

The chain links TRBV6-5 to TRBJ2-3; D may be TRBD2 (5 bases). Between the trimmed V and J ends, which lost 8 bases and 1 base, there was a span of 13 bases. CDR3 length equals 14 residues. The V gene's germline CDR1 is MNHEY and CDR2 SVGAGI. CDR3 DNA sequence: TGTGCCAGCCAAAGAGGGCAGCGCACAGATACGCAGTATTTT. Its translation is CASQRGQRTDTQYF.

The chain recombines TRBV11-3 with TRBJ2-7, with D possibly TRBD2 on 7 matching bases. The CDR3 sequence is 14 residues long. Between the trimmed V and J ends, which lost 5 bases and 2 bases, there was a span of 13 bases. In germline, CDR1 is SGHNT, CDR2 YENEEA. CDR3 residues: CASSPRGGTYEQYF. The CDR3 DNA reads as TGTGCCAGCAGCCCAAGGGGGGGAACCTACGAGCAGTACTTC.

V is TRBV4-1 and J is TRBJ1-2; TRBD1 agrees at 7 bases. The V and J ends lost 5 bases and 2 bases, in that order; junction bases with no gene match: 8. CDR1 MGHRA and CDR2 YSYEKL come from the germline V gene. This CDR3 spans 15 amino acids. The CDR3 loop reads CASSFRDSGNYGYTF. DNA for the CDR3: TGCGCCAGCAGCTTTCGGGACAGCGGGAACTATGGCTACACCTTC.

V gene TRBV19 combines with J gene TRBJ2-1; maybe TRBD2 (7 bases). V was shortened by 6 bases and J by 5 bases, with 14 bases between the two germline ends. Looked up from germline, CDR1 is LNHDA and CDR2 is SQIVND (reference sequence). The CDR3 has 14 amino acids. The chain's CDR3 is CASRWGGPHNEQFF. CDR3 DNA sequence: TGTGCCAGTAGATGGGGGGGGCCCCACAATGAGCAGTTCTTC.

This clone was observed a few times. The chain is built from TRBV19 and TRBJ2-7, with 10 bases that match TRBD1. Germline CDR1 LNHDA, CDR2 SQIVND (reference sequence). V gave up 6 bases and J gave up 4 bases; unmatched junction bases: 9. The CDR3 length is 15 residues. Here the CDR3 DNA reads TGTGCCAGTAGCCTGGGTGGGACAGGGGTGTACGAGCAGTACTTC. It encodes CASSLGGTGVYEQYF.

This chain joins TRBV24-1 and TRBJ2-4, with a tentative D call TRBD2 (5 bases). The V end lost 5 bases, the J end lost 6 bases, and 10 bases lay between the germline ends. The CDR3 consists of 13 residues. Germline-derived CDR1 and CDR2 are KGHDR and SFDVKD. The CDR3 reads CATSGPDSNIQYF. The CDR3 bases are TGTGCCACCAGTGGTCCGGACTCAAACATTCAGTACTTC.

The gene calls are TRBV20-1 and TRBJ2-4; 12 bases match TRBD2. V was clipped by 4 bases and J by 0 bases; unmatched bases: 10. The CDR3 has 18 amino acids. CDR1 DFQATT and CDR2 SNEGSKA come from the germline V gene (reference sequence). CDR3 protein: CSATDTSGGSLAKNIQYF. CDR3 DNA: TGCAGTGCTACTGATACTAGCGGGGGGTCCCTAGCCAAAAACATTCAGTACTTC.

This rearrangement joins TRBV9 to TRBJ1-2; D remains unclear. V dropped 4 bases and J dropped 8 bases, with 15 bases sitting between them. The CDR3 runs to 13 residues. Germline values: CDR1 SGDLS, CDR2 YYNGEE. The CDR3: CASSLGEVGGYTF. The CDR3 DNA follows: TGTGCCAGCAGCCTCGGGGAGGTTGGGGGCTACACCTTC.

This CDR3 is CASRGSSGGEGDEQYF. Here the CDR3 DNA reads TGCGCCAGCAGAGGGTCTAGCGGGGGGGAGGGTGACGAGCAGTACTTC. The rearrangement joins TRBV10-2 to TRBJ2-7, with 12 bases that match TRBD2. Germline V gives CDR1 WSHSY, CDR2 SAAADI. The CDR3 sequence is 16 residues long. The junction had 11 bases not matched to a gene; V was cut back by 6 bases and J by 5 bases.

The CDR3 loop is CASARGDSGGDTQYF. The CDR3 DNA is TGTGCCAGCGCCAGGGGCGATAGCGGGGGAGATACGCAGTATTTT. The genes are TRBV10-3 and TRBJ2-3; 9 positions match TRBD2. Germline CDR1 is ENHRY and CDR2 is SYGVKD. The CDR3 covers 15 residues. Trimming removed 10 bases from V and 5 bases from J; junction bases left unmatched: 13.

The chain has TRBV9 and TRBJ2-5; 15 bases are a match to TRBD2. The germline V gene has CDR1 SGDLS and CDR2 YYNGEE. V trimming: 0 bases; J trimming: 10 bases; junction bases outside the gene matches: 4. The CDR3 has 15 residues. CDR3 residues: CASSVEGTSGGNQYF. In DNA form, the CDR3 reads TGTGCCAGCAGCGTAGAAGGGACTAGCGGGGGGAACCAGTACTTC.

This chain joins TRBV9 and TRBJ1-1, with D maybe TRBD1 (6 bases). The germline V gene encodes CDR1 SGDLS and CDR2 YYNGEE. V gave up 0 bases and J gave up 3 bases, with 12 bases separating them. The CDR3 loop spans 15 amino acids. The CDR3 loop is CASSVVPGAHTEAFF. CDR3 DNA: TGTGCCAGCAGCGTAGTTCCAGGGGCGCACACTGAAGCTTTCTTT.